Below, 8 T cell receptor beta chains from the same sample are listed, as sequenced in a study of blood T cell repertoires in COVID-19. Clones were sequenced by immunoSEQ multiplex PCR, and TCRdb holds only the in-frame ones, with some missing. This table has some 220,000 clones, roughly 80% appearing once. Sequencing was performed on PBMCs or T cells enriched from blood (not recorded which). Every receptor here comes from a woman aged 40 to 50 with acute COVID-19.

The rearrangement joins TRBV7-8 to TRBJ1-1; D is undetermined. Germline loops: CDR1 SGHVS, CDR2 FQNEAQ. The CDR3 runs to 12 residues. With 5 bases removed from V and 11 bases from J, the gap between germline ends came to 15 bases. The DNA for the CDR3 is TGTGCCAGCAGCGTCCCTCCGATTGAGGCTTTCTTT. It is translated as CASSVPPIEAFF.

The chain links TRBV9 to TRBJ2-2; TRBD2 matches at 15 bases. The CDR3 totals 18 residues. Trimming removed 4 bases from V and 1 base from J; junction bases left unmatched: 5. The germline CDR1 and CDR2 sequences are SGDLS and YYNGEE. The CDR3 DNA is TGTGCCAGCAGCCCTGGGACTAGCGGGGGGCGGAACACCGGGGAGCTGTTTTTT. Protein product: CASSPGTSGGRNTGELFF.

The CDR3 here is CASSSPGSRTEAFF. CDR3 DNA: TGTGCCAGCAGTTCCCCGGGGAGCCGGACTGAAGCTTTCTTT. The genes are TRBV6-5 and TRBJ1-1; D call uncertain. V gave up 4 bases and J gave up 5 bases, with 14 bases separating them. Germline values: CDR1 MNHEY, CDR2 SVGAGI. This CDR3 spans 14 amino acids.

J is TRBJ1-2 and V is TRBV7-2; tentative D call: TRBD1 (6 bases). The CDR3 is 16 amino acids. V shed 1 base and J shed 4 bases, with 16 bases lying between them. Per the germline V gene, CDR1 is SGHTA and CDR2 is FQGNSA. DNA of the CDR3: TGTGCCAGCAGCTTAGGGCCCACAGGGACGGGCTATGGCTACACCTTC. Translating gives CASSLGPTGTGYGYTF.

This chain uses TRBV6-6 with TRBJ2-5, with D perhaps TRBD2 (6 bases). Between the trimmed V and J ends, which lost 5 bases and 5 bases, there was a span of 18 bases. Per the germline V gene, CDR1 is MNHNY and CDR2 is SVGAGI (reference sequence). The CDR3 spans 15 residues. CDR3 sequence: CASSPWGDVKETQYF. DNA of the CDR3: TGTGCCAGCAGTCCGTGGGGGGATGTGAAGGAGACCCAGTACTTC.

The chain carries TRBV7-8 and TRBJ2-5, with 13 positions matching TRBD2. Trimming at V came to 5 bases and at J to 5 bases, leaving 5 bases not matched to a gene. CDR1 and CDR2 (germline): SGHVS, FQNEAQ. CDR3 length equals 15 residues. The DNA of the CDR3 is TGTGCCAGCAGCCTGACTAGCGGGGGGCCGGAGACCCAGTACTTC. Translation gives CASSLTSGGPETQYF.

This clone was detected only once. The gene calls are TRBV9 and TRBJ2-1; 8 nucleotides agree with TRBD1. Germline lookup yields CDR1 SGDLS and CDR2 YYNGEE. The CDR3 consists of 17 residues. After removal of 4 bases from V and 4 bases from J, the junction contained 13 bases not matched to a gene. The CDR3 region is CASSLSTGTGSYNEQFF. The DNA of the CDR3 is TGTGCCAGCAGCTTATCTACTGGGACAGGAAGTTACAATGAGCAGTTCTTC.

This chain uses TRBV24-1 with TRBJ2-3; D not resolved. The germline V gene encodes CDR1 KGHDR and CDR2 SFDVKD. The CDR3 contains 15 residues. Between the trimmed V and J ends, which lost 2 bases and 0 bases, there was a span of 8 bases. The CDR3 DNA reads TGTGCCACCAGTGATTACGAGAAGAGCACAGATACGCAGTATTTT. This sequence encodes CATSDYEKSTDTQYF.